This T cell receptor (beta chain) was identified during a study of cytomegalovirus exposure and HLA in healthy donors. PCR used 60 Vbeta primers and 13 Jbeta primers. Data came from immunoSEQ multiplex PCR; TCRdb stores just in-frame clones and leaves some out. Altogether 85,000 to 120,000 clones are present, 50% to 70% being singletons, with the ten largest covering approximately 4.8%. CDR3 length: 12 residues. The V gene lost 0 bases and the J gene lost 6 bases, with 6 bases spanning the gap. Per the germline V gene, CDR1 is GTSNPN and CDR2 is SVGIG (reference sequence). Overall study results and limits: An analysis done earlier found most TCR beta V segments productive about 87% or about 30% of the time.

This clone came up a few times. The antigen remains unidentified. The receptor was isolated from a human donor in good health. Sequencing used PBMCs. The rearrangement uses TRBV30 and TRBJ1-5, with a weak D call TRBD1 (6 bases). CDR3 DNA sequence: TGTGCCTGGAGTGTACAGGGTCAGCCCCAGCATTTT. As protein: CAWSVQGQPQHF.